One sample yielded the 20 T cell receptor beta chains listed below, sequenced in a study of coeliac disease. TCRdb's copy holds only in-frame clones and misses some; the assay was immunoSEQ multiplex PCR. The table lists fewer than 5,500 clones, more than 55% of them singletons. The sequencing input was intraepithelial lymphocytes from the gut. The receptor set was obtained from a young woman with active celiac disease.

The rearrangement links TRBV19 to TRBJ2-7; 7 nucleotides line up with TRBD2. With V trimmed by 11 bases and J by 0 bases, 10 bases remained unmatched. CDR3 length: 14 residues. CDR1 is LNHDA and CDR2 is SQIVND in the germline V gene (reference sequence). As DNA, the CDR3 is TGTGCCGGGGGGGGGAGGTACGACTCCTACGAGCAGTACTTC. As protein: CAGGGRYDSYEQYF.

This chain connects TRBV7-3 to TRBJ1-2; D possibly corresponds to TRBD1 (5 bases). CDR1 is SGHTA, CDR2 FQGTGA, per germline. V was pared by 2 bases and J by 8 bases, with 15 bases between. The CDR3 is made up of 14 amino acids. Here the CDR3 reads CASSLVGGADGYTF. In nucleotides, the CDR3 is TGTGCCAGCAGCTTAGTCGGGGGAGCAGACGGCTACACCTTC. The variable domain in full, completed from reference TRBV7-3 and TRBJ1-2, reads GAGVSQTPSNKVTEKGKYVELRCDPISGHTALYWYRQSLGQGPEFLIYFQGTGAADDSGLPNDRFFAVRPEGSVSTLKIQRTERGDSAVYLCASSLVGGADGYTFGSGTRLTVV.

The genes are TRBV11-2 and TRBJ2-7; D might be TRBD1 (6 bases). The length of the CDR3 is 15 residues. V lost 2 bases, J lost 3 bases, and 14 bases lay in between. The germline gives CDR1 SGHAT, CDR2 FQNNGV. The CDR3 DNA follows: TGTGCCAGCAGCTTACAGGGGCATTCCCACTACGAGCAGTACTTC. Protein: CASSLQGHSHYEQYF.

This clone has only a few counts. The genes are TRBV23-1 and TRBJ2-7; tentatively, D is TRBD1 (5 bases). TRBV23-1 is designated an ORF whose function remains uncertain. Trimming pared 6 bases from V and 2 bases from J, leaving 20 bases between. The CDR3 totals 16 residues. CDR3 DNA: TGCGCCAGCAGCCGTCGGACACCGGAAGGTGCCTACGAGCAGTACTTC. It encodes CASSRRTPEGAYEQYF.

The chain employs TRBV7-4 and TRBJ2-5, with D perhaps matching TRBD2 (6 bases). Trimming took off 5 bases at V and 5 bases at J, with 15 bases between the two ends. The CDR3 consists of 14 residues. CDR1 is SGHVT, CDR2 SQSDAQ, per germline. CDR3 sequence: CASSPGRSKETQYF. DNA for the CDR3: TGTGCCAGCAGCCCTGGGAGGTCAAAGGAGACCCAGTACTTC. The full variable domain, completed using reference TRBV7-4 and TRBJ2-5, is GAGVSQSPRYKVAKRGRDVALRCDSISGHVTLYWYRQTLGQGSEVLTYSQSDAQRDKSGRPSGRFSAERPERSVSTLKIQRTEQGDSAVYLCASSPGRSKETQYFGPGTRLLVL.

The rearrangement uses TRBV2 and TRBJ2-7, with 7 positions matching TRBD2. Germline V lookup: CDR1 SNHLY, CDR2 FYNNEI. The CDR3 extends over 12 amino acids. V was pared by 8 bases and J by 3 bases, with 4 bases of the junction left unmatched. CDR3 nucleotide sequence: TGTGCCAGCTACGGCGGGAGCTACGAGCAGTACTTC. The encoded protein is CASYGGSYEQYF.

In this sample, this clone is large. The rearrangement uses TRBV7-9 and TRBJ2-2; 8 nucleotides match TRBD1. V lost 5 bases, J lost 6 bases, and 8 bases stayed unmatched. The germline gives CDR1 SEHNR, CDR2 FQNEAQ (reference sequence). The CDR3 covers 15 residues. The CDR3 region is CASSAGSTGAGELFF. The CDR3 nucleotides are TGTGCCAGCAGCGCCGGATCGACAGGGGCCGGGGAGCTGTTTTTT.

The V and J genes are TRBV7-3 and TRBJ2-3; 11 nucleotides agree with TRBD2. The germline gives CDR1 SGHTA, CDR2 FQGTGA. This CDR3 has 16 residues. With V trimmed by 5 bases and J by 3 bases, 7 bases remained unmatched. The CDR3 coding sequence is TGTGCCAGCAGCCTCACGGGACTAGCGGAAACAGATACGCAGTATTTT. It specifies CASSLTGLAETDTQYF.

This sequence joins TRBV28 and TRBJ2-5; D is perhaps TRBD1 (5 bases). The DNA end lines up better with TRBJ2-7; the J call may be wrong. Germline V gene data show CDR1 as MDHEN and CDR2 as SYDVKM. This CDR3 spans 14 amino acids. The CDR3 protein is CASSQPDMLYEQYF. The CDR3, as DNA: TGTGCCAGCAGTCAGCCGGACATGCTCTACGAGCAGTACTTC.

The CDR3 nucleotides read TGTGCCACCCAATGGGGGCATGAAGGCACTGAAGCTTTCTTT. Translated: CATQWGHEGTEAFF. V is TRBV19 and J is TRBJ1-1, with TRBD1 as a possible D gene (6 bases). Germline V CDR1 and CDR2: LNHDA, SQIVND (reference sequence). V gave up 10 bases and J gave up 4 bases, with 19 bases separating them. The CDR3 is 14 amino acids. The full variable domain, its missing parts supplied by reference TRBV19 and TRBJ1-1, is DGGITQSPKYLFRKEGQNVTLSCEQNLNHDAMYWYRQDPGQGLRLIYYSQIVNDFQKGDIAEGYSVSREKKESFPLTVTSAQKNPTAFYLCATQWGHEGTEAFFGQGTRLTVV.

The CDR3 coding sequence is TGTGCCAGCAGTTTAGTGACAACCTTTAGGACAGATACGCAGTATTTT. It translates to CASSLVTTFRTDTQYF. The chain employs TRBV28 and TRBJ2-3; no clear D gene. This CDR3 spans 16 amino acids. The V gene's germline CDR1 is MDHEN and CDR2 SYDVKM. V lost 2 bases, J lost 3 bases, and 15 bases lay in between. Supplemented by reference TRBV28 and TRBJ2-3, the full variable domain reads DVKVTQSSRYLVKRTGEKVFLECVQDMDHENMFWYRQDPGLGLRLIYFSYDVKMKEKGDIPEGYSVSREKKERFSLILESASTNQTSMYLCASSLVTTFRTDTQYFGPGTRLTVL.

CDR3 nucleotide sequence: TGTGCCAGGGACAGGGAGTACACCTACGAGCAGTACTTC. Translated: CARDREYTYEQYF. The chain joins TRBV2 to TRBJ2-7; 8 positions agree with TRBD1. The CDR3 has 13 amino acids. CDR1 and CDR2 from the germline V gene are SNHLY and FYNNEI. With V trimmed by 9 bases and J by 2 bases, 6 bases remained unmatched.

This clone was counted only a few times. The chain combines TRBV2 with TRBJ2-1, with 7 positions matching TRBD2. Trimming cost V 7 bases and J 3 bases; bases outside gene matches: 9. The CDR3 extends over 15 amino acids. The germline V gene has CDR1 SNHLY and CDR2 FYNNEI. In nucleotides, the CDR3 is TGTGCCAGCATCGAGGCGGGGGATAGCTACAATGAGCAGTTCTTC. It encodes CASIEAGDSYNEQFF.

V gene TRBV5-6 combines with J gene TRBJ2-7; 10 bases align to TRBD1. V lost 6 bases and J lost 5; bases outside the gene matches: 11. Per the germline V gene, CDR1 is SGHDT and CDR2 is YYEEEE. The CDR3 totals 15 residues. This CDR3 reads CASNVPGTGADEQYF. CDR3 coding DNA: TGTGCCAGCAACGTCCCGGGGACAGGGGCCGACGAGCAGTACTTC.

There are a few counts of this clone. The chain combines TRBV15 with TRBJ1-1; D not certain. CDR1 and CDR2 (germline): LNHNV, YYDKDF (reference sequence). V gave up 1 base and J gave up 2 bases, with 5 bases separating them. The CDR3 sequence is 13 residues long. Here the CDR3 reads CATSRGLNTEAFF. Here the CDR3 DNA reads TGTGCCACCAGCAGAGGTCTTAACACTGAAGCTTTCTTT.

Here the CDR3 reads CASSDNAGTRGGPYEQYF. The CDR3 coding sequence is TGTGCCAGCAGTGACAATGCGGGAACACGGGGGGGCCCCTACGAGCAGTACTTC. V gene TRBV6-4 combines with J gene TRBJ2-7; 8 bases are shared with TRBD2. CDR3 length: 18 amino acids. From germline, CDR1 is MRHNA and CDR2 SNTAGT. V shed 2 bases and J 2 bases; nucleotides not matched to a gene: 14.

The chain's CDR3 is CASSWGLAGGPRYNEQFF. The CDR3 region has the DNA TGCGCCAGCAGCTGGGGACTAGCGGGAGGGCCGCGATACAATGAGCAGTTCTTC. The chain carries TRBV5-1 and TRBJ2-1; TRBD2 agrees at 16 bases. Per germline, CDR1 SGHRS and CDR2 YFSETQ. J gave up 4 bases and V 3 bases, and 7 bases lay outside the gene matches. CDR3 length: 18 residues.

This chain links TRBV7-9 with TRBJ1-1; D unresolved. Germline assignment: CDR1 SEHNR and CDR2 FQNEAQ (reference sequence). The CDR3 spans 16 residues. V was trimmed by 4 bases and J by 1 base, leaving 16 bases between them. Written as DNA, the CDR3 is TGTGCCAGCAGCTCTTGGGCGGGCAGAAAGAACACTGAAGCTTTCTTT. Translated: CASSSWAGRKNTEAFF.

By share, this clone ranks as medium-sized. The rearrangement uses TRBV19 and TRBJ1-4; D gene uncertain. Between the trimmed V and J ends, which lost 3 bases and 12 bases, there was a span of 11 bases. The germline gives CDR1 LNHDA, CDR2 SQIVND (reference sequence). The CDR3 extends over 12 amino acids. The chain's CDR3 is CASSITARELFF. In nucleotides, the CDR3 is TGTGCCAGTAGTATTACCGCGAGAGAACTGTTTTTT.

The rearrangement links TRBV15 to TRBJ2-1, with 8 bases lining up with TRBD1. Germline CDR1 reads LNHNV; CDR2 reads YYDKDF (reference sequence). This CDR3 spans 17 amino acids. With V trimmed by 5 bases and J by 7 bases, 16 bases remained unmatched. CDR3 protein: CATSRAGQGILGNEQFF. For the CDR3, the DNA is TGTGCCACCAGCCGAGCCGGACAGGGTATTTTGGGTAATGAGCAGTTCTTC. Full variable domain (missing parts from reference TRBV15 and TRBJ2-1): DAMVIQNPRYQVTQFGKPVTLSCSQTLNHNVMYWYQQKSSQAPKLLFHYYDKDFNNEADTPDNFQSRRPNTSFCFLDIRSPGLGDTAMYLCATSRAGQGILGNEQFFGPGTRLTVL.